The T cell receptor (beta chain) under discussion was sequenced for a study of T cell changes during pregnancy in multiple sclerosis. Using immunoSEQ multiplex PCR, the repertoire was profiled, and TCRdb retains in-frame clones only, with some absent. This table holds some 57,000 clones, more than 80% found once. The CDR3 contains 17 residues. Trimming removed 0 bases at V and 2 bases at J, with 17 bases between. Germline V CDR1 and CDR2: LGHNA, YSLEER. The sequencing here drew on peripheral blood, taken in the first trimester of pregnancy. This TCR derives from a female donor in good health, enrolled as a control in a pregnancy study. This sequence joins TRBV4-3 and TRBJ2-7; tentatively, D is TRBD1 (6 bases). CDR3 protein: CASSQETGTTIAYEQYF. Written as DNA, the CDR3 is TGCGCCAGCAGCCAAGAAACCGGGACAACGATCGCCTACGAGCAGTACTTC.